The 4 T cell receptor beta chains below all came from one sample that was sequenced in a study of blood T cell repertoires in COVID-19. Measured with immunoSEQ multiplex PCR; TCRdb has only the in-frame clones, and not every one. This table has 150,000 to 200,000 clones, around 87% appearing once. Sequencing was performed on peripheral blood. All receptors derive from a man aged 35 to 55 with active or convalescent COVID-19.

The rearrangement uses TRBV5-1 and TRBJ1-1; 8 positions agree with TRBD1. The CDR3 length is 14 residues. The germline V gene encodes CDR1 SGHRS and CDR2 YFSETQ. The V and J ends lost 5 bases and 8 bases, in that order; junction bases with no gene match: 11. CDR3 coding DNA: TGCGCCAGCAGTGAAGCAGGGGGCCCGCGGGAAGCTTTCTTT. Its translation: CASSEAGGPREAFF.

The chain joins TRBV28 to TRBJ2-1; tentatively, D is TRBD2 (7 bases). Germline loops: CDR1 MDHEN, CDR2 SYDVKM. The CDR3 consists of 15 residues. The V end was cut by 7 bases, the J end by 0 bases, with 13 bases between. This CDR3 reads CASNHRGGSYNEQFF. The CDR3 region has the DNA TGTGCCAGCAATCATAGGGGGGGCTCCTACAATGAGCAGTTCTTC.

This rearrangement joins TRBV6-6 to TRBJ1-1, with D uncertain. The CDR3 length is 16 residues. The germline V gene encodes CDR1 MNHNY and CDR2 SVGAGI (reference sequence). The V end lost 5 bases, the J end lost 3 bases, and 19 bases lay between the germline ends. The CDR3 nucleotides are TGTGCCAGCAGTCATGGCGGGGTACGAGCGGACACTGAAGCTTTCTTT. Amino acid sequence: CASSHGGVRADTEAFF.

The chain has TRBV4-3 and TRBJ2-2, with TRBD2 matching 11 bases. CDR1 is LGHNA, CDR2 YSLEER, per germline. The V gene end was trimmed by 0 bases and the J gene end by 5 bases; junction bases not matched to a gene: 5. The CDR3 has 17 amino acids. The CDR3 coding sequence is TGCGCCAGCAGCCAAGAGCTAGCGGGGGGTCGTACCGGGGAGCTGTTTTTT. Encoded protein: CASSQELAGGRTGELFF.